This T cell receptor (beta chain) derives from a study of blood T cell repertoires in COVID-19. The overall study: Acute and convalescent COVID-19 specimens originated in the United States, Italy and Spain. In each case, the material was cDNA or gDNA derived from T cells, B-cell-depleted T cells, or PBMCs.

The CDR3 extends over 15 amino acids. Germline V gives CDR1 MNHEY, CDR2 SVGAGI. Unmatched junction bases numbered 6, after V lost 6 bases and J lost 4 bases. Study processing details: Nucleated cell number was recorded as an estimate derived from reference gene primer amplification. TCRdb's copy holds only in-frame clones and misses some; the assay was immunoSEQ multiplex PCR. That table is the source of V, J and clone size, and D and trimming were worked out from the DNA. In the table there are about 310,000 clones, 70% to 90% of which are singletons. Sequenced input: peripheral blood. J is TRBJ1-6 and V is TRBV6-5; 7 bases map to TRBD1. This TCR was recovered from an older man with acute or convalescent COVID-19. The CDR3 DNA sequence: TGTGCCAGCAGACTGACAGGGAAGTATAATTCACCCCTCCACTTT. Its protein product is CASRLTGKYNSPLHF.